This TCR beta chain emerged from a study of patients and donors after allogeneic stem cell transplantation. TCRdb re-called the RT-PCR reads through MiXCR, storing one row per CDR3 protein. The sample carries roughly 880,000 distinct CDR3 sequences, roughly 18% recorded once. The CDR3 sequence is 10 residues long. The V end lost 5 bases, the J end lost 3 bases, and 4 bases lay between the germline ends. Germline-derived CDR1 and CDR2 are SQVTM and ANQGSEA. This clonotype was sampled from a human donor who was either an allogeneic HSCT recipient or a stem cell or donor lymphocyte infusion donor (not recorded which). It is not recorded whose cells these are; they may come from a transplant donor. This sequence joins TRBV29-1 and TRBJ1-1; D is ambiguous. The sequenced sample was blood, either unsorted or a sorted T cell fraction (not recorded which). CDR3 sequence (DNA): TGCAGCGTTTTTTACACTGAAGCTTTCTTT. Translation gives CSVFYTEAFF.